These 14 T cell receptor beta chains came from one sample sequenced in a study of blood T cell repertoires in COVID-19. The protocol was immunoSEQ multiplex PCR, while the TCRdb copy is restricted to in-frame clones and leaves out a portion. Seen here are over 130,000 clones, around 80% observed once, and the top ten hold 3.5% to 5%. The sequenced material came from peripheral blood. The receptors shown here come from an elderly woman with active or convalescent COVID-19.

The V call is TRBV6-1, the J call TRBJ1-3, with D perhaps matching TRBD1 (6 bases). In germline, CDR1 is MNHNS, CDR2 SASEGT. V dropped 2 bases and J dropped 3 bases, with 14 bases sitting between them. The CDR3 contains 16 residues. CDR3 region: CASSEWSAGVGNTIYF. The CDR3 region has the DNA TGTGCCAGCAGTGAATGGTCGGCAGGGGTTGGAAACACCATATATTTT.

The CDR3, as DNA: TGTGCCAGCAGGGGATGGGGACAGGAGTTTCATACCTTC. Translating gives CASRGWGQEFHTF. This sequence joins TRBV7-2 and TRBJ1-2, with 8 bases lining up with TRBD1. The CDR3 extends over 13 amino acids. The germline gives CDR1 SGHTA, CDR2 FQGNSA. After removal of 6 bases from V and 14 bases from J, the junction contained 14 bases not matched to a gene.

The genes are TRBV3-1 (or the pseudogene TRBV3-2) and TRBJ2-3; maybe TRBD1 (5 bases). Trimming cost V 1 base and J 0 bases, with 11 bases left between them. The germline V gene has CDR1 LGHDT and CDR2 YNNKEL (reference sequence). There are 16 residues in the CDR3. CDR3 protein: CASSQALTASTDTQYF. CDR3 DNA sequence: TGTGCCAGCAGCCAAGCACTGACAGCCAGCACAGATACGCAGTATTTT.

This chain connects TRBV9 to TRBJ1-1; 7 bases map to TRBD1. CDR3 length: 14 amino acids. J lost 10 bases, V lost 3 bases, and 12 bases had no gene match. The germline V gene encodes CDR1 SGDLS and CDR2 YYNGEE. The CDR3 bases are TGTGCCAGCAGCGCCGAAACAGGGGTCGGCCGAGCTTTCTTT. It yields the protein CASSAETGVGRAFF. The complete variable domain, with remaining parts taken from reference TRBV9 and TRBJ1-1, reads DSGVTQTPKHLITATGQRVTLRCSPRSGDLSVYWYQQSLDQGLQFLIQYYNGEERAKGNILERFSAQQFPDLHSELNLSSLELGDSALYFCASSAETGVGRAFFGQGTRLTVV.

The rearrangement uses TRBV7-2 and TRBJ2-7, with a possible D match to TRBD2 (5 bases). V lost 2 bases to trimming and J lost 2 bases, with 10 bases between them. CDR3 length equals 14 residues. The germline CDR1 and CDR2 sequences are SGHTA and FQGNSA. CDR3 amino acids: CASSLRGSTYEQYF. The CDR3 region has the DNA TGTGCCAGCAGCTTAAGAGGGTCTACCTACGAGCAGTACTTC.

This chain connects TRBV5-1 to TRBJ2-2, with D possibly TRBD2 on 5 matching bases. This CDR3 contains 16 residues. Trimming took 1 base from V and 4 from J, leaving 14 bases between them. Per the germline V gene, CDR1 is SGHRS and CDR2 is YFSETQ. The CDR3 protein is CASSLFFSGGTGELFF. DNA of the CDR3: TGCGCCAGCAGCTTGTTCTTTTCAGGAGGCACCGGGGAGCTGTTTTTT.

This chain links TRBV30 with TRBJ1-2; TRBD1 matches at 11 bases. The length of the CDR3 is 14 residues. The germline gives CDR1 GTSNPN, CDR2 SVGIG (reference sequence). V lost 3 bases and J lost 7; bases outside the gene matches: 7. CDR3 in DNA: TGTGCCTGGAGCCGCGGACAGGGGGCCATTGGCTACACCTTC. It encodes CAWSRGQGAIGYTF.

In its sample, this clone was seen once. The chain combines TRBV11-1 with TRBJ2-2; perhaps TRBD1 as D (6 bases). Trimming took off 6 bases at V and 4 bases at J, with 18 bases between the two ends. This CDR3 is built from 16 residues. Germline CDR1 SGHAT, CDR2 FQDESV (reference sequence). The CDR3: CASRDIQGFGTGELFF. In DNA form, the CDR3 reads TGTGCCAGCAGAGACATCCAGGGGTTTGGCACCGGGGAGCTGTTTTTT.

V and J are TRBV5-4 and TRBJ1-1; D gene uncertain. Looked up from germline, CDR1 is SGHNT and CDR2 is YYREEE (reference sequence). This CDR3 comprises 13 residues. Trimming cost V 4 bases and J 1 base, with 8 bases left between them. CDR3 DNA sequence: TGTGCCAGCAGCCAACAGCCGAACACTGAAGCTTTCTTT. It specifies CASSQQPNTEAFF. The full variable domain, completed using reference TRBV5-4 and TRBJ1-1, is ETGVTQSPTHLIKTRGQQVTLRCSSQSGHNTVSWYQQALGQGPQFIFQYYREEENGRGNFPPRFSGLQFPNYSSELNVNALELDDSALYLCASSQQPNTEAFFGQGTRLTVV.

This chain's CDR3 is CASSFGEGEGSKAFF. The DNA of the CDR3 is TGTGCCAGCAGCTTTGGCGAAGGGGAAGGATCTAAAGCTTTCTTT. The rearrangement uses TRBV11-1 and TRBJ1-1; D is possibly TRBD1 (5 bases). Germline loops: CDR1 SGHAT, CDR2 FQDESV (reference sequence). The CDR3 sequence is 15 residues long. V was pared by 3 bases and J by 9 bases, with 20 bases between.

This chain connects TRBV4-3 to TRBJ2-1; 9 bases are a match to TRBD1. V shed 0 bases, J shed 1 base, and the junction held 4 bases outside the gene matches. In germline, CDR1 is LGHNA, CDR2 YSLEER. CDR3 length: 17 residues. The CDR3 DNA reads TGCGCCAGCAGCCAAGAAGGGACAGGGCGATCCTACAATGAGCAGTTCTTC. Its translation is CASSQEGTGRSYNEQFF.

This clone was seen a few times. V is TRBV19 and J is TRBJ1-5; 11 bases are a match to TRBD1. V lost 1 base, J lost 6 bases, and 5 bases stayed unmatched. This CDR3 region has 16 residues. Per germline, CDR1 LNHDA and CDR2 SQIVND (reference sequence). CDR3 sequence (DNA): TGTGCCAGTAGTATAGGGACAGGGGGCCGGGTTCAGCCCCAGCATTTT. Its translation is CASSIGTGGRVQPQHF. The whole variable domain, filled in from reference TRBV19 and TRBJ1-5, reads DGGITQSPKYLFRKEGQNVTLSCEQNLNHDAMYWYRQDPGQGLRLIYYSQIVNDFQKGDIAEGYSVSREKKESFPLTVTSAQKNPTAFYLCASSIGTGGRVQPQHFGDGTRLSIL.

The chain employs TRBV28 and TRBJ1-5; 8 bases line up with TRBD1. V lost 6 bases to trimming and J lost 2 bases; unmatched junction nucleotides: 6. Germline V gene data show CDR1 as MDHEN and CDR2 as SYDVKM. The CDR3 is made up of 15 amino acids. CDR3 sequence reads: CASSYRGSGNQPQHF. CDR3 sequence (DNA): TGTGCCAGCAGCTACAGGGGGTCGGGCAATCAGCCCCAGCATTTT.

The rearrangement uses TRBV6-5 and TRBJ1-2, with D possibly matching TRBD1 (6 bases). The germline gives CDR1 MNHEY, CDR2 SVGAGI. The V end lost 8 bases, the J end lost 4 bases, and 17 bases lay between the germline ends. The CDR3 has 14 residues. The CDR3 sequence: CASLSKGVGYGYTF. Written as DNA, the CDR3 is TGTGCCAGCCTATCTAAGGGGGTCGGCTATGGCTACACCTTC.